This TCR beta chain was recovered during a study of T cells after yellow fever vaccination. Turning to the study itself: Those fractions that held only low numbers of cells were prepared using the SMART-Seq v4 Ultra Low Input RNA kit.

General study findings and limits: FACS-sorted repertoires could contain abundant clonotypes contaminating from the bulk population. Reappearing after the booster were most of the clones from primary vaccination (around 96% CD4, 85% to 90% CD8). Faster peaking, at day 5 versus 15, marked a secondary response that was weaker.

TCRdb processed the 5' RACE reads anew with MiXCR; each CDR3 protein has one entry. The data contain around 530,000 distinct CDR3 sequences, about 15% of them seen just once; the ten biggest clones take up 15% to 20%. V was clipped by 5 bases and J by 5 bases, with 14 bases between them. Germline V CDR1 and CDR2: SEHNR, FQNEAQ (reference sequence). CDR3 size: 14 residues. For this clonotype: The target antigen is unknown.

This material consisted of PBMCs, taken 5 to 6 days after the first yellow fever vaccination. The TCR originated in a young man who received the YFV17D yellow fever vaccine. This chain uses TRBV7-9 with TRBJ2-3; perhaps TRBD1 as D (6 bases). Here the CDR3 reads CASSRDMAIDTQYF. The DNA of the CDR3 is TGTGCCAGCAGCCGGGACATGGCGATAGATACGCAGTATTTT. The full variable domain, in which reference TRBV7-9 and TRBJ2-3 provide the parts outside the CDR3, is DTGVSQNPRHKITKRGQNVTFRCDPISEHNRLYWYRQTLGQGPEFLTYFQNEAQLEKSRLLSDRFSAERPKGSFSTLEIQRTEQGDSAMYLCASSRDMAIDTQYFGPGTRLTVL.